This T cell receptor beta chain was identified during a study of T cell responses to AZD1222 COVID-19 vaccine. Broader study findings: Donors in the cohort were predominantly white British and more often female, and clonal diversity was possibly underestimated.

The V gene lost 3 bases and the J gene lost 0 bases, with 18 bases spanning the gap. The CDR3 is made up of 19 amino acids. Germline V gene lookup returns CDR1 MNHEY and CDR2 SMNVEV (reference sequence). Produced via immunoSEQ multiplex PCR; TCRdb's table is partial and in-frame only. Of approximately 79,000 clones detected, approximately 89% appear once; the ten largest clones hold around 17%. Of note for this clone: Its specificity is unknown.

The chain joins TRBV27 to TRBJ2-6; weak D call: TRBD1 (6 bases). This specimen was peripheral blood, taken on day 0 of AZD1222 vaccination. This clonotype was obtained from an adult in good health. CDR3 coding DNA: TGTGCCAGCAGTTTGGTCCCACAGGGCCCTCTCTCTGGGGCCAACGTCCTGACTTTC. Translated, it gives CASSLVPQGPLSGANVLTF. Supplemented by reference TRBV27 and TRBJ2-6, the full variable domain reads EAQVTQNPRYLITVTGKKLTVTCSQNMNHEYMSWYRQDPGLGLRQIYYSMNVEVTDKGDVPEGYKVSRKEKRNFPLILESPSPNQTSLYFCASSLVPQGPLSGANVLTFGAGSRLTVL.